This passage covers 16 T cell receptor beta chains from one sample sequenced in a study of blood T cell repertoires in COVID-19. Method: immunoSEQ multiplex PCR; TCRdb's copy keeps in-frame clones and lacks some. The table records 40,000 to 45,000 clones, roughly 84% of them present only once. Sequencing was performed on peripheral blood. The receptors were gathered from a human donor in a cohort sampled during active COVID-19.

This sequence joins TRBV14 and TRBJ2-2, with D hard to call. The CDR3 loop spans 11 amino acids. With 6 bases removed from V and 6 bases from J, the gap between germline ends came to 5 bases. In germline, CDR1 is SGHDN, CDR2 FVKESK. CDR3 loop: CASRGPGELFF. In DNA, the CDR3 is TGTGCCAGCAGGGGCCCCGGGGAGCTGTTTTTT.

The gene calls are TRBV6-2 or TRBV6-3 and TRBJ2-1, with 15 bases fitting TRBD2. Germline CDR1 MNHEY, CDR2 SVGEGT. CDR3 length: 20 residues. J gave up 0 bases and V 2 bases, and 8 bases lay outside the gene matches. CDR3 in DNA: TGTGCCAGCAGTTACCCGGGACTAGCGGGGGGCGCCGTCTCCTACAATGAGCAGTTCTTC. Encoded protein: CASSYPGLAGGAVSYNEQFF.

The rearrangement links TRBV6-5 to TRBJ2-1, with 8 bases lining up with TRBD2. The CDR3 consists of 15 residues. Trimming cost V 0 bases and J 10 bases; bases outside gene matches: 8. The germline V gene encodes CDR1 MNHEY and CDR2 SVGAGI. CDR3 sequence: CASSYSGGVSEEQFF. CDR3 nucleotide sequence: TGTGCCAGCAGTTACTCCGGGGGGGTCAGCGAGGAGCAGTTCTTC.

The genes are TRBV3-1 (or the pseudogene TRBV3-2) and TRBJ2-5; the D gene is possibly TRBD1 (6 bases). This CDR3 region has 14 residues. Germline lookup yields CDR1 LGHDT and CDR2 YNNKEL (reference sequence). The V end was cut by 1 base, the J end by 6 bases, with 12 bases between. The CDR3 protein is CASSQGRGVQTQYF. CDR3 DNA sequence: TGTGCCAGCAGCCAAGGCAGGGGTGTGCAGACCCAGTACTTC.

The chain uses TRBV27 and TRBJ2-1, with D perhaps TRBD2 (7 bases). Germline CDR1 reads MNHEY; CDR2 reads SMNVEV (reference sequence). The CDR3 length is 13 residues. V lost 2 bases to trimming and J lost 7 bases, with 9 bases between them. CDR3 residues: CASSLRGANEQFF. The CDR3 bases are TGTGCCAGCAGTTTACGGGGGGCGAATGAGCAGTTCTTC.

The count of this clone is one. CDR3 in DNA: TGTGCCAGCAGCCTGACTAGCGGGGGAAACTACGAGCAGTACTTC. This gives the protein CASSLTSGGNYEQYF. V usage is TRBV11-2 and J usage is TRBJ2-7, with 12 nucleotides matching TRBD2. The V segment lost 5 bases and the J segment 3 bases; nucleotides outside the gene matches: 5. CDR3 size: 15 residues. The V gene's germline CDR1 is SGHAT and CDR2 FQNNGV.

J is TRBJ2-1 and V is TRBV3-1 (or the pseudogene TRBV3-2), with TRBD2 identical over 14 bases. With 4 bases clipped from V and 8 bases from J, the junction kept 7 bases outside the gene matches. There are 16 residues in the CDR3. Germline CDR1 and CDR2: LGHDT and YNNKEL (reference sequence). Written as DNA, the CDR3 is TGTGCCAGCAGCCGACTAGCGGGGGGGCCAATGGATGAGCAGTTCTTC. It encodes CASSRLAGGPMDEQFF.

The chain recombines TRBV28 with TRBJ2-7; D gene uncertain. Germline lookup yields CDR1 MDHEN and CDR2 SYDVKM. Trimming stripped 11 bases from V and 3 bases from J, with 17 bases between. There are 13 residues in the CDR3. CDR3: CAAARSAYYEQYF. In nucleotides, the CDR3 is TGTGCCGCCGCCCGGTCCGCCTACTACGAGCAGTACTTC.

The chain uses TRBV2 and TRBJ1-2; maybe TRBD1 (6 bases). This CDR3 is built from 12 residues. Germline V gene sequence: CDR1 SNHLY, CDR2 FYNNEI. V was cut by 4 bases and J by 7 bases, with 10 bases left in between. CDR3 residues: CASSVNRAGYTF. CDR3 DNA: TGTGCCAGCAGTGTAAACAGGGCTGGCTACACCTTC.

This chain connects TRBV5-1 to TRBJ1-2, with 9 bases aligning to TRBD1. The CDR3 is 13 residues long. V shed 3 bases, J shed 7 bases, and the junction held 4 bases outside the gene matches. Germline-derived CDR1 and CDR2 are SGHRS and YFSETQ. CDR3 DNA sequence: TGCGCCAGCAGCTCGGGACAGGGTAGTGGCTACACCTTC. Amino acids: CASSSGQGSGYTF.

V usage is TRBV15 and J usage is TRBJ2-2; D call uncertain. V gave up 1 base and J gave up 1 base, with 7 bases separating them. The germline V gene has CDR1 LNHNV and CDR2 YYDKDF (reference sequence). CDR3 length: 15 residues. CDR3 amino acids: CATSRGWQNTGELFF. Written as DNA, the CDR3 is TGTGCCACCAGCAGAGGGTGGCAGAACACCGGGGAGCTGTTTTTT.

This clone was seen just once. The chain couples TRBV4-1 to TRBJ1-6; 7 bases align to TRBD1. The CDR3 covers 14 residues. The J segment lost 7 bases and the V segment lost 5 bases, leaving 5 bases of the junction unmatched. Germline CDR1 is MGHRA and CDR2 is YSYEKL. The CDR3 is CASSFRGQNSPLHF. In DNA, the CDR3 is TGCGCCAGCAGCTTTAGGGGACAGAATTCACCCCTCCACTTT.

The gene calls are TRBV5-5 and TRBJ2-3, with 9 bases matching TRBD2. The germline V gene has CDR1 SGHKS and CDR2 YYEKEE (reference sequence). V was pared by 5 bases and J by 3 bases, with 10 bases of the junction left unmatched. The CDR3 is made up of 16 amino acids. The CDR3: CASSQTVAGETDTQYF. CDR3 DNA: TGTGCCAGCAGTCAAACCGTAGCGGGGGAAACAGATACGCAGTATTTT. The variable domain in full, completed from reference TRBV5-5 and TRBJ2-3, reads DAGVTQSPTHLIKTRGQQVTLRCSPISGHKSVSWYQQVLGQGPQFIFQYYEKEERGRGNFPDRFSARQFPNYSSELNVNALLLGDSALYLCASSQTVAGETDTQYFGPGTRLTVL.

The gene calls are TRBV7-9 and TRBJ1-2; no clear D gene. This CDR3 comprises 13 residues. Germline V gives CDR1 SEHNR, CDR2 FQNEAQ (reference sequence). V was cut by 5 bases and J by 5 bases, with 12 bases left in between. The chain's CDR3 is CASSHEGAYGYTF. The CDR3 DNA is TGTGCCAGCAGCCACGAAGGAGCATATGGCTACACCTTC.

This chain joins TRBV29-1 and TRBJ1-4, with D possibly being TRBD1 (5 bases). The V gene lost 7 bases and the J gene lost 8 bases, with 14 bases spanning the gap. Germline lookup yields CDR1 SQVTM and CDR2 ANQGSEA. This CDR3 is 12 amino acids long. The CDR3 reads CSGVAGDEKLFF. As DNA, the CDR3 is TGCAGCGGGGTGGCGGGGGACGAAAAACTGTTTTTT.

The chain couples TRBV3-1 (or the pseudogene TRBV3-2) to TRBJ2-5; no definite D call. Trimming took off 0 bases at V and 2 bases at J, with 10 bases between the two ends. Germline V gene sequence: CDR1 LGHDT, CDR2 YNNKEL (reference sequence). This CDR3 has 15 amino acids. DNA of the CDR3: TGTGCCAGCAGCCAAGATAGAGACTGGCAAGAGACCCAGTACTTC. The encoded protein is CASSQDRDWQETQYF.